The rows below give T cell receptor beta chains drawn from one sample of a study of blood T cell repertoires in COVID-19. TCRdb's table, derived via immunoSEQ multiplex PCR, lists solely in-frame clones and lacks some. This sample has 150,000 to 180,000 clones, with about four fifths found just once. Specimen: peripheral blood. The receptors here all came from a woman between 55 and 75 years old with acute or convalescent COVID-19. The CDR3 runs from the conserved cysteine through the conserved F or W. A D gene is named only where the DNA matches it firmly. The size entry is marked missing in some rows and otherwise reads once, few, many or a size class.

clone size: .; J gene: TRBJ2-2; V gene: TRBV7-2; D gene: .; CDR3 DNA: TGTGCCAGCAGCTTATATCCGGGGGAGCTGTTTTTT; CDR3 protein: CASSLYPGELFF
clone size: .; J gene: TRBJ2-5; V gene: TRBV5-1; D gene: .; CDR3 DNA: TGCGCCAGCAGCATGACAGTCCAAGAGACCCAGTACTTC; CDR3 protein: CASSMTVQETQYF
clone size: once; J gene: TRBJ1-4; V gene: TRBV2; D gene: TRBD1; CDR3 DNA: TGTGCCAGCAGTGAAGCGCTCCCGGGACAGCCTAATGAAAAACTGTTTTTT; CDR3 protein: CASSEALPGQPNEKLFF
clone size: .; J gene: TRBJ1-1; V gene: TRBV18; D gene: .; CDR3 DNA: TGTGCCAGCTCACCACCGGGGTCGAGGACAATGGGAAACACTGAAGCTTTCTTT; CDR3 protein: CASSPPGSRTMGNTEAFF
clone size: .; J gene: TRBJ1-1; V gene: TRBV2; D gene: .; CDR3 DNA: TGTGCCAGCAGTGGACCCGGGTGGCCAAGTATGAACACTGAAGCTTTCTTT; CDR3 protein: CASSGPGWPSMNTEAFF
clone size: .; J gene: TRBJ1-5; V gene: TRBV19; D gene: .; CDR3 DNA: TGTGCCAGTACCGGCGGGGGAGGTCAGCCCCAGCATTTT; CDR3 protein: CASTGGGGQPQHF
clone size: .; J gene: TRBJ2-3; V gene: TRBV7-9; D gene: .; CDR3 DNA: TGTGCCAGCAGCAAGCTCAGGGGGGAAAATACGCAGTATTTT; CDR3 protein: CASSKLRGENTQYF
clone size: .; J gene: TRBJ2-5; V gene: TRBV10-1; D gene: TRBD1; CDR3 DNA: TGCGCCAGCAGTGCGGGACAGGGGCCCCAAGAGACCCAGTACTTC; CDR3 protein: CASSAGQGPQETQYF
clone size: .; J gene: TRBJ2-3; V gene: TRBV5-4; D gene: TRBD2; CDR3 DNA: TGTGCCAGCAGCTCCGTGGTGGGGACTAGCGCGGGGGTAGATACGCAGTATTTT; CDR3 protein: CASSSVVGTSAGVDTQYF
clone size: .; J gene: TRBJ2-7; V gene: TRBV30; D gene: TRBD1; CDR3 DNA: TGTGCCTGGAGGGGACAGGCCTCCTACGAGCAGTACTTC; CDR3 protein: CAWRGQASYEQYF
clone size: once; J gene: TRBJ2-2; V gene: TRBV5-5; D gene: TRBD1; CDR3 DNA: TGTGCCAGCAGCTTGGTGGCCGGGACAGGGAGTACCGGGGAGCTGTTTTTT; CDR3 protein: CASSLVAGTGSTGELFF
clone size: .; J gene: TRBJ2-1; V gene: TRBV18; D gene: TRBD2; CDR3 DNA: TGTGCCAGCTCACTAACTAGCGGGGGGGCAGGTGAGCAGTTCTTC; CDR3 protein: CASSLTSGGAGEQFF